One and the same sample provided the 16 T cell receptor beta chains below, sequenced in a study of a mutant IDH1 vaccine in newly diagnosed glioma. The time point here: week 5, during vaccination. Doses comprised 300 ug of mutant IDH1 20-mer peptide each, plus topical imiquimod. No antigen is known for these receptors. Using immunoSEQ multiplex PCR, the repertoire was profiled, and TCRdb retains in-frame clones only, with some absent. The data contain around 58,000 clones, approximately 81% of them singletons. The sample consisted of PBMCs, taken from a glioma patient whose treatment included an IDH1 peptide vaccine. The receptors were gathered from a man aged 30-40 years with glioma.

V and J are TRBV21-1 and TRBJ1-2; no DNA check was done on the table's D call, TRBD1. TRBV21-1 is a known pseudogene. The CDR3 totals 17 residues. The CDR3 sequence: CASSKVGGPKGSYGYTF. The DNA for the CDR3 is TGTGCCAGCAGCAAAGTGGGCGGACCCAAGGGGTCCTATGGCTACACCTTC.

The chain joins TRBV18 to TRBJ2-5; D may correspond to TRBD1 or TRBD2 (6 bases each). The ends were cut back, 1 base at V and 2 bases at J, with 14 bases in the middle. Germline V gene sequence: CDR1 KGHSH, CDR2 LQKENI. The CDR3 totals 16 residues. Here the CDR3 reads CASSPRYGGQQETQYF. DNA for the CDR3: TGTGCCAGCTCACCACGATATGGGGGGCAACAAGAGACCCAGTACTTC.

The V and J genes are TRBV6-5 and TRBJ2-5; TRBD2 aligns across 12 bases. Germline-derived CDR1 and CDR2 are MNHEY and SVGAGI. The CDR3 loop spans 16 amino acids. J gave up 5 bases and V 4 bases, and 8 bases lay outside the gene matches. The CDR3 reads CASSLLAGGPWETQYF. The CDR3, as DNA: TGTGCCAGCAGTTTGCTAGCGGGGGGGCCGTGGGAGACCCAGTACTTC.

This rearrangement joins TRBV19 to TRBJ2-3; D remains ambiguous. This CDR3 spans 12 amino acids. V gave up 3 bases and J gave up 6 bases, with 7 bases separating them. Germline CDR1 and CDR2: LNHDA and SQIVND (reference sequence). The CDR3 is CASSISGDTQYF. CDR3 DNA: TGTGCCAGTAGTATCTCTGGGGATACGCAGTATTTT.

The rearrangement joins TRBV7-2 to TRBJ1-2, with D unclear. Germline V CDR1 and CDR2: SGHTA, FQGNSA. V lost 0 bases to trimming and J lost 1 base, with 3 bases between them. This CDR3 has 13 amino acids. The CDR3 spells CASSLALNYGYTF. CDR3 DNA sequence: TGTGCCAGCAGCTTAGCGCTTAACTATGGCTACACCTTC.

This clone was recorded a few times. This sequence joins TRBV19 and TRBJ1-5; 8 positions agree with TRBD1. After removal of 6 bases from V and 7 bases from J, the junction contained 17 bases not matched to a gene. The germline CDR1 and CDR2 sequences are LNHDA and SQIVND (reference sequence). This CDR3 is built from 17 residues. The CDR3 region has the DNA TGTGCCAGTAGGCAAACCGGGACAGGCTTCAAATGGCAGCCCCAGCATTTT. Its translation: CASRQTGTGFKWQPQHF.

This chain connects TRBV21-1 to TRBJ2-5; the tabulated D call, TRBD2, remains unverified against the DNA. TRBV21-1 is reported as a pseudogene. CDR3 size: 16 residues. This CDR3 is CASSKSLADRQETQYF. Here the CDR3 DNA reads TGTGCCAGCAGCAAGAGCCTAGCGGACCGCCAAGAGACCCAGTACTTC.

The rearrangement uses TRBV23-1 and TRBJ2-7; 8 bases agree with TRBD2. TRBV23-1 is designated an ORF whose function remains uncertain. The CDR3 sequence is 18 residues long. The J segment lost 4 bases and the V segment lost 3 bases, leaving 17 bases of the junction unmatched. The CDR3 spells CASSHYERGRGRIYEQYF. The CDR3 DNA is TGCGCCAGCAGTCATTATGAGCGGGGGCGGGGTAGGATATACGAGCAGTACTTC.

V usage is TRBV5-4 and J usage is TRBJ2-2; D possibly corresponds to TRBD1 (5 bases). The CDR3 length is 14 residues. V lost 1 base and J 7 bases, leaving 11 bases between the germline ends. Germline V gene data show CDR1 as SGHNT and CDR2 as YYREEE (reference sequence). CDR3 residues: CASSLPGFRGELFF. DNA for the CDR3: TGTGCCAGCAGCTTGCCAGGGTTCCGCGGGGAGCTGTTTTTT. The whole variable domain, remainder taken from reference TRBV5-4 and TRBJ2-2, is ETGVTQSPTHLIKTRGQQVTLRCSSQSGHNTVSWYQQALGQGPQFIFQYYREEENGRGNFPPRFSGLQFPNYSSELNVNALELDDSALYLCASSLPGFRGELFFGEGSRLTVL.

The chain recombines TRBV11-2 with TRBJ2-7; TRBD2 agrees at 7 bases. The CDR3 runs to 15 residues. J gave up 3 bases and V 1 base, and 6 bases lay outside the gene matches. CDR1 SGHAT and CDR2 FQNNGV come from the germline V gene. CDR3 in amino acids: CASSLGVGGNYEQYF. As DNA, the CDR3 is TGTGCCAGCAGCTTAGGCGTCGGGGGGAACTACGAGCAGTACTTC.

CDR3 nucleotides: TGCGCCAGCAGCCCGGGACAGGGGGCCTCCTACGAGCAGTACTTC. Its translation: CASSPGQGASYEQYF. This chain connects TRBV5-1 to TRBJ2-7, with 12 bases fitting TRBD1. CDR3 length: 15 residues. Germline V gives CDR1 SGHRS, CDR2 YFSETQ. V was pared by 4 bases and J by 0 bases, with 2 bases of the junction left unmatched.

The table lists this clone with a few counts. The V gene is TRBV18, the J gene TRBJ2-4; D unclear. CDR3 length: 15 amino acids. Trimming pared 4 bases from V and 2 bases from J, leaving 12 bases between. Germline lookup yields CDR1 KGHSH and CDR2 LQKENI. CDR3 sequence (DNA): TGTGCCAGCTCACGTATCACGACTCCCAAAAACATTCAGTACTTC. It is translated as CASSRITTPKNIQYF.

The chain has TRBV6-5 and TRBJ1-3, with D unresolved. Germline V gives CDR1 MNHEY, CDR2 SVGAGI. The CDR3 is 13 amino acids. V was cut by 0 bases and J by 15 bases, with 15 bases left in between. The CDR3 loop is CASSYSKSSLGYF. Here the CDR3 DNA reads TGTGCCAGCAGTTACTCGAAGAGCAGCCTGGGATATTTT.

The genes are TRBV9 and TRBJ1-4, with TRBD1 matching 7 bases. Germline V gene lookup returns CDR1 SGDLS and CDR2 YYNGEE. V was clipped by 4 bases and J by 4 bases; unmatched bases: 4. CDR3 length: 14 amino acids. CDR3 region: CASSFRDSNEKLFF. The CDR3 region has the DNA TGTGCCAGCAGCTTCCGGGACAGTAATGAAAAACTGTTTTTT. The variable domain in full, completed from reference TRBV9 and TRBJ1-4, reads DSGVTQTPKHLITATGQRVTLRCSPRSGDLSVYWYQQSLDQGLQFLIQYYNGEERAKGNILERFSAQQFPDLHSELNLSSLELGDSALYFCASSFRDSNEKLFFGSGTQLSVL.

This clone was recorded once. This rearrangement joins TRBV4-2 to TRBJ2-5; TRBD2 aligns across 11 bases. V was clipped by 8 bases and J by 4 bases; unmatched bases: 12. Germline V gives CDR1 LGHNA, CDR2 YNFKEQ. The CDR3 spans 16 residues. The CDR3 sequence: CASGLGTSGPTETQYF. The CDR3 region has the DNA TGTGCCAGCGGTCTAGGGACTAGCGGCCCCACAGAGACCCAGTACTTC.

V is TRBV9 and J is TRBJ1-5; 8 bases align to TRBD1. J was trimmed by 4 bases and V by 2 bases; bases with no gene match: 5. Germline CDR1 SGDLS, CDR2 YYNGEE. This CDR3 spans 15 amino acids. The DNA for the CDR3 is TGTGCCAGCAGCGTTGGACAGGGTGGGAATCAGCCCCAGCATTTT. It specifies CASSVGQGGNQPQHF.